The 13 T cell receptor beta chains listed next were all sequenced from one sample in a study of blood T cell repertoires in COVID-19. Data came from immunoSEQ multiplex PCR; TCRdb stores just in-frame clones and leaves some out. Of over 90,000 clones in the sample, 80% to 90% are singletons; the top ten hold about 3.5%. Sequencing input: peripheral blood. These receptors all come from a woman in her fifties or sixties with acute or convalescent COVID-19.

This chain connects TRBV7-9 to TRBJ2-5; 9 nucleotides line up with TRBD1. The V and J ends lost 5 bases and 3 bases, in that order; junction bases with no gene match: 4. The germline V gene encodes CDR1 SEHNR and CDR2 FQNEAQ (reference sequence). The CDR3 totals 14 residues. The CDR3, as DNA: TGTGCCAGCAGCCCTGGGACAGGGAAAGAGACCCAGTACTTC. It encodes CASSPGTGKETQYF.

This chain connects TRBV5-1 to TRBJ1-1; TRBD1 agrees at 9 bases. The J segment lost 2 bases and the V segment lost 1 base, leaving 0 bases of the junction unmatched. The CDR3 runs 14 residues. Germline V gene sequence: CDR1 SGHRS, CDR2 YFSETQ. The CDR3 here is CASSLTGGNTEAFF. Written as DNA, the CDR3 is TGCGCCAGCAGCTTGACAGGGGGCAACACTGAAGCTTTCTTT.

This chain joins TRBV5-1 and TRBJ1-2; D unresolved. Germline V gene lookup returns CDR1 SGHRS and CDR2 YFSETQ. This CDR3 has 15 amino acids. Trimming took 0 bases from V and 8 from J, leaving 17 bases between them. CDR3 bases: TGCGCCAGCAGCTTGGCCGTAGGAGCCTCCGGAGGCTACACCTTC. Residues: CASSLAVGASGGYTF.

V usage is TRBV5-8 and J usage is TRBJ2-2; 7 nucleotides align to TRBD1. The CDR3 is made up of 13 amino acids. Per the germline V gene, CDR1 is SGHTS and CDR2 is YDEGEE. Trimming cost V 4 bases and J 6 bases; bases outside gene matches: 3. Here the CDR3 reads CASSPDRSGELFF. The CDR3, as DNA: TGTGCCAGCAGCCCGGACAGGTCCGGGGAGCTGTTTTTT.

The chain has TRBV10-3 and TRBJ1-3, with TRBD1 identical over 7 bases. V gave up 2 bases and J gave up 0 bases; unmatched junction bases: 10. CDR3 length equals 18 residues. Germline assignment: CDR1 ENHRY and CDR2 SYGVKD. The DNA of the CDR3 is TGTGCCATCAGTGAGCCGTCAGGGGGGATCCGCTCTGGAAACACCATATATTTT. Translation gives CAISEPSGGIRSGNTIYF.

The CDR3 loop is CASSQERTRQAEAFF. The CDR3 DNA reads as TGTGCCAGCAGCCAAGAGCGGACCCGACAGGCTGAAGCTTTCTTT. This chain uses TRBV3-1 (or the pseudogene TRBV3-2) with TRBJ1-1; D is possibly TRBD1 (6 bases). Germline V gene data show CDR1 as LGHDT and CDR2 as YNNKEL (reference sequence). Between the trimmed V and J ends, which lost 0 bases and 6 bases, there was a span of 14 bases. The length of the CDR3 is 15 residues.

J is TRBJ1-2 and V is TRBV6-6, with TRBD1 matching 10 bases. CDR1 is MNHNY, CDR2 SVGAGI, per germline (reference sequence). This CDR3 is 15 amino acids long. V shed 2 bases and J 8 bases; nucleotides not matched to a gene: 8. The CDR3 protein is CASSYPTGGSGGYTF. CDR3 coding DNA: TGTGCCAGCAGTTACCCGACAGGGGGCTCGGGAGGCTACACCTTC.

This sequence joins TRBV13 and TRBJ2-1; 7 positions agree with TRBD1. CDR1 PRHDT and CDR2 FYEKMQ come from the germline V gene (reference sequence). J lost 9 bases, V lost 5 bases, and 10 bases had no gene match. The CDR3 consists of 14 residues. CDR3 amino acids: CASSHGQEVGEQFF. Here the CDR3 DNA reads TGTGCCAGCAGCCACGGACAGGAGGTTGGTGAGCAGTTCTTC.

The sample holds one count of this clone. The V and J genes are TRBV28 and TRBJ1-6; no clear D. The germline gives CDR1 MDHEN, CDR2 SYDVKM. The V gene lost 5 bases and the J gene lost 3 bases, with 11 bases spanning the gap. This CDR3 spans 15 amino acids. The CDR3 nucleotides read TGTGCCAGCAGTCGCCCCGACATCTATAATTCACCCCTCCACTTT. As protein: CASSRPDIYNSPLHF.

This clone was detected a few times. Other nucleotide sequences from this sample produce the same CDR3. The V call is TRBV6-5, the J call TRBJ2-1; no definite D call. The ends were cut back, 2 bases at V and 0 bases at J, with 8 bases in the middle. CDR3 length equals 15 residues. Germline V lookup: CDR1 MNHEY, CDR2 SVGAGI. The DNA for the CDR3 is TGTGCCAGCAGTTACGGCGGTAGCTCCTACAATGAGCAGTTCTTC. Its protein product is CASSYGGSSYNEQFF.

This clone was recorded only once. CDR3 amino acids: CASSFYRAEAFF. As DNA, the CDR3 is TGTGCCAGCAGCTTTTACCGGGCTGAAGCTTTCTTT. The V and J genes are TRBV7-2 and TRBJ1-1; D is unresolved. V shed 3 bases and J shed 6 bases, with 8 bases lying between them. From germline, CDR1 is SGHTA and CDR2 FQGNSA. This CDR3 has 12 residues.

This chain links TRBV29-1 with TRBJ1-3; 10 nucleotides align to TRBD1. The CDR3 consists of 13 residues. Per the germline V gene, CDR1 is SQVTM and CDR2 is ANQGSEA. V lost 7 bases and J lost 2; bases outside the gene matches: 2. The CDR3 sequence: CSGGQGPGNTIYF. The CDR3 bases are TGCAGCGGGGGACAGGGGCCTGGAAACACCATATATTTT.

This chain links TRBV5-1 with TRBJ1-4; maybe TRBD1 (6 bases). This CDR3 is built from 14 residues. V was cut by 3 bases and J by 5 bases, with 11 bases left in between. The germline V gene has CDR1 SGHRS and CDR2 YFSETQ. CDR3 coding DNA: TGCGCCAGCAGCTCAGGGGTCGTAAATGAAAAACTGTTTTTT. It specifies CASSSGVVNEKLFF.